The 10 T cell receptor beta chains below were found in one sample sequenced in a study of identical twins. TCRdb called the 5' RACE reads again in MiXCR, with one record for every CDR3 protein. The sample has about 100,000 distinct CDR3 sequences; 4.5% to 6.5% are singletons. The sample taken for sequencing was memory T cells sorted from blood. Every receptor here comes from a woman in her 50s in good health.

This clonotype was seen ten or more times. The V call is TRBV12-3 or TRBV12-4, the J call TRBJ2-2, with D unresolved. Trimming pared 5 bases from V and 3 bases from J, leaving 7 bases between. This CDR3 has 13 residues. This CDR3 is CASSQSYTGELFF. The CDR3 DNA reads TGTGCCAGCAGTCAATCGTACACCGGGGAGCTGTTTTTT.

This rearrangement joins TRBV6-2 or TRBV6-3 to TRBJ1-5, with TRBD1 identical over 8 bases. The germline gives CDR1 MNHEY, CDR2 SVGEGT. This CDR3 spans 16 amino acids. V shed 6 bases and J 2 bases; nucleotides not matched to a gene: 9. The CDR3 region is CASSPTGGGGNQPQHF. CDR3 DNA sequence: TGTGCCAGCAGCCCAACAGGGGGAGGTGGCAATCAGCCCCAGCATTTT.

This clonotype was observed at least ten times. V and J are TRBV3-1 and TRBJ2-2, with 9 bases that match TRBD1. CDR1 and CDR2 (germline): LGHDT, YNNKEL (reference sequence). The trim removed 5 bases at V and 6 bases at J, leaving 4 bases unmatched. The CDR3 consists of 14 residues. The CDR3 protein is CASSLQGASGELFF. CDR3 sequence (DNA): TGTGCCAGCAGCTTACAGGGGGCTTCCGGGGAGCTGTTTTTT.

The CDR3 sequence is CASSLVGGGEQFF. In DNA form, the CDR3 reads TGCGCCAGCAGCTTGGTGGGGGGTGGTGAGCAGTTCTTC. V and J are TRBV5-1 and TRBJ2-1, with D possibly matching TRBD2 (6 bases). Trimming left V 0 bases short and J 9 bases short, with 10 bases between. Germline CDR1 SGHRS, CDR2 YFSETQ. CDR3 length: 13 amino acids.

The genes are TRBV12-3 or TRBV12-4 and TRBJ2-1; 8 bases align to TRBD2. With 3 bases clipped from V and 7 bases from J, the junction kept 14 bases outside the gene matches. The CDR3 is made up of 17 amino acids. The CDR3 loop reads CASSFVGSGMTSNEQFF. The CDR3 bases are TGTGCCAGCAGTTTCGTAGGTAGCGGGATGACCTCGAATGAGCAGTTCTTC.

This clonotype was found many times. The gene calls are TRBV7-9 and TRBJ2-7; no definite D call. V lost 1 base and J lost 0, with 7 bases in between. This CDR3 has 14 residues. Per germline, CDR1 SEHNR and CDR2 FQNEAQ (reference sequence). The CDR3, as DNA: TGTGCCAGCAGCTTAGTACAGCTCTCCTACGAGCAGTACGTC. Translation: CASSLVQLSYEQYV.

This clonotype was detected only a few times. The chain carries TRBV5-1 and TRBJ1-2; tentative D call: TRBD1 (5 bases). This CDR3 has 15 residues. Germline lookup yields CDR1 SGHRS and CDR2 YFSETQ. V lost 5 bases to trimming and J lost 5 bases, with 19 bases between them. The DNA for the CDR3 is TGCGCCAGCAGACCTACCCAGGGCAGCGCGTATGGCTACACCTTC. Protein product: CASRPTQGSAYGYTF.

This clonotype was counted at least ten times. The chain uses TRBV4-1 and TRBJ1-5; a possible D gene is TRBD1 (6 bases). The CDR3 spans 15 residues. The ends were cut back, 6 bases at V and 2 bases at J, with 14 bases in the middle. CDR1 and CDR2 from the germline V gene are MGHRA and YSYEKL. This CDR3 reads CASSLEGDGNQPQHF. The DNA of the CDR3 is TGCGCCAGCAGTCTGGAGGGGGATGGCAATCAGCCCCAGCATTTT.

This clonotype was seen at least ten times. The V call is TRBV25-1, the J call TRBJ2-7; D is undetermined. The CDR3 has 14 residues. Trimming pared 5 bases from V and 3 bases from J, leaving 14 bases between. Per the germline V gene, CDR1 is MGHDK and CDR2 is SYGVNS. CDR3 loop: CASSCRLQNYEQYV. The CDR3 DNA follows: TGTGCCAGCAGTTGTCGTCTACAGAACTACGAGCAGTACGTC.

This clonotype has a count of ten or more. The rearrangement links TRBV5-1 to TRBJ2-1; 7 bases are a match to TRBD2. This CDR3 is built from 15 residues. In germline, CDR1 is SGHRS, CDR2 YFSETQ. V lost 4 bases and J lost 0; bases outside the gene matches: 4. DNA of the CDR3: TGCGCCAGCAGCGTTCTAGCGGCCTCCTACAATGAGCAGTTCTTC. As protein: CASSVLAASYNEQFF.